This TCR beta chain derives from a study of shared clonotypes between healthy human individuals. Study-wide findings and caveats: Larger estimated richness was generally recorded for naive subsets relative to memory subsets. Inspection by rarefaction showed sorted-subset sequencing to be incomplete despite large depth. Non-shared clonotypes had lower generation probabilities than clonotypes shared by all four sorted-subset donors.

This CDR3 comprises 14 residues. Trimming cost V 6 bases and J 6 bases; bases outside gene matches: 8. From germline, CDR1 is SGHDN and CDR2 FVKESK. Template for every sorted-subset replicate PCR totaled around 200 ng DNA, around 32,000 T cell genomes. Profiling relied on immunoSEQ multiplex PCR, and the TCRdb table lists in-frame clones only, not all of them. The sample gives more than 1 million clones, around 82% of which show up once; 0.5% to 0.6% is in the top ten. Comment on this clone: The antigen remains undetermined.

This TCR was recovered from a man younger than 30 in good health. Some clones in this sample may be carry-over from other donors' samples. J is TRBJ1-2 and V is TRBV14; TRBD1 matches 9 bases. What was sequenced was memory CD4+ T cells from PBMCs. The subset was: CD45RA-negative fraction. The CDR3 sequence is CASRRPGQGHGYTF. DNA for the CDR3: TGTGCCAGCAGGCGGCCGGGACAGGGTCATGGCTACACCTTC.